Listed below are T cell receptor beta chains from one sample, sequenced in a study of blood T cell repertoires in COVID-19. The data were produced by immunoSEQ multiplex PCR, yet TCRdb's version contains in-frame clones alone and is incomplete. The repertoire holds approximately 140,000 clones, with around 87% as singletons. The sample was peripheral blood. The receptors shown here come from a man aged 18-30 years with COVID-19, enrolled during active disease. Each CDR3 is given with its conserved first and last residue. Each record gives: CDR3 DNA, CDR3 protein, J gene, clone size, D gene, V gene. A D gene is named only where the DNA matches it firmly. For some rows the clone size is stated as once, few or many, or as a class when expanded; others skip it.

CDR3 DNA: TGTGCCAGTAGTAGGGACAGGGAACCTGGAAACACCATATATTTT; CDR3 protein: CASSRDREPGNTIYF; J gene: TRBJ1-3; clone size: -; D gene: TRBD1; V gene: TRBV19
CDR3 DNA: TGTGCCAGCAGCTTAGTGGGGGGAGCTGAAAAACTGTTTTTT; CDR3 protein: CASSLVGGAEKLFF; J gene: TRBJ1-4; clone size: -; D gene: -; V gene: TRBV11-2
CDR3 DNA: TGCGCCAGCAGCGGAGGACTAGCGGGAGGGAACTACAATGAGCAGTTCTTC; CDR3 protein: CASSGGLAGGNYNEQFF; J gene: TRBJ2-1; clone size: few; D gene: TRBD2; V gene: TRBV5-1
CDR3 DNA: TGTGCCAGCAGTGTACCTGTTGGGCCCTATGAGCAGTTCTTC; CDR3 protein: CASSVPVGPYEQFF; J gene: TRBJ2-1; clone size: -; D gene: -; V gene: TRBV2
CDR3 DNA: TGTGCCAGCAGCTTGGGGCGGGACAGGGGTATCGATCAGCCCCAGCATTTT; CDR3 protein: CASSLGRDRGIDQPQHF; J gene: TRBJ1-5; clone size: -; D gene: TRBD1; V gene: TRBV7-8
CDR3 DNA: TGTGCCAGTAGTATAGATCGTTGGAGGGGCGGCGAGCAGTACTTC; CDR3 protein: CASSIDRWRGGEQYF; J gene: TRBJ2-7; clone size: -; D gene: -; V gene: TRBV19
CDR3 DNA: TGTGCCAGCATCGAATTAATTGCGGGTCACACTGAAGCTTTCTTT; CDR3 protein: CASIELIAGHTEAFF; J gene: TRBJ1-1; clone size: -; D gene: -; V gene: TRBV11-2
CDR3 DNA: TGCGCCAGCAGCTACAGGGGCGAGCAGTACTTC; CDR3 protein: CASSYRGEQYF; J gene: TRBJ2-7; clone size: -; D gene: TRBD1; V gene: TRBV4-1
CDR3 DNA: TGTGCCAGCAGTCTAACAGGGAACTATGGCTACACCTTC; CDR3 protein: CASSLTGNYGYTF; J gene: TRBJ1-2; clone size: -; D gene: -; V gene: TRBV6-5
CDR3 DNA: TGCAGTGCTAGTTGGCCGGGTTTAGGGGGCAGTGAGCAGTTCTTC; CDR3 protein: CSASWPGLGGSEQFF; J gene: TRBJ2-1; clone size: -; D gene: TRBD1; V gene: TRBV20-1
CDR3 DNA: TGCGCCAGCAGCTTGGGGGTGCTAGCGGGAGTCTCTAGCACAGATACGCAGTATTTT; CDR3 protein: CASSLGVLAGVSSTDTQYF; J gene: TRBJ2-3; clone size: once; D gene: TRBD2; V gene: TRBV5-1
CDR3 DNA: TGTGCCAGCAGCGGGATACAGGGGATGAACACTGAAGCTTTCTTT; CDR3 protein: CASSGIQGMNTEAFF; J gene: TRBJ1-1; clone size: -; D gene: TRBD1; V gene: TRBV5-5
CDR3 DNA: TGCGCCAGCAGCCTCTCTTTAGGTCTAGCAGCCGCGGGAGAGCAGTTCTTC; CDR3 protein: CASSLSLGLAAAGEQFF; J gene: TRBJ2-1; clone size: -; D gene: -; V gene: TRBV5-1
CDR3 DNA: TGCAGTGCCACCCTAGCGGGGCTGAATTTT; CDR3 protein: CSATLAGLNF; J gene: TRBJ2-3; clone size: -; D gene: TRBD2; V gene: TRBV20-1
CDR3 DNA: TGTGCCAGTAGTCCTTCGGGGGATCTATCTGGGGAGTACTTC; CDR3 protein: CASSPSGDLSGEYF; J gene: TRBJ2-7; clone size: few; D gene: -; V gene: TRBV19
CDR3 DNA: TGTGCCAGCAGCCGGAGACAGTATAACTACGAGCAGTACTTC; CDR3 protein: CASSRRQYNYEQYF; J gene: TRBJ2-7; clone size: -; D gene: -; V gene: TRBV14
CDR3 DNA: TGTGCCACCAGTGCAATCCTAGCGGGTGAGCAGTTCTTC; CDR3 protein: CATSAILAGEQFF; J gene: TRBJ2-1; clone size: -; D gene: TRBD2; V gene: TRBV24-1
CDR3 DNA: TGTGCCAGCATGATGGGACTACTCTCCTACAATGAGCAGTTCTTC; CDR3 protein: CASMMGLLSYNEQFF; J gene: TRBJ2-1; clone size: -; D gene: TRBD2; V gene: TRBV28
CDR3 DNA: TGTGCCAGCGGACAGGGAGGCTCCTACGAGCAGTACTTC; CDR3 protein: CASGQGGSYEQYF; J gene: TRBJ2-7; clone size: -; D gene: TRBD1; V gene: TRBV27
CDR3 DNA: TGTGCCAGCAGCGCGACTAGCTCCTACAATGAGCAGTTCTTC; CDR3 protein: CASSATSSYNEQFF; J gene: TRBJ2-1; clone size: -; D gene: -; V gene: TRBV9
CDR3 DNA: TGTGCCTGGAGTAGGGGACAGGGGGCGAACCTTGCTGGAAACACCATATATTTT; CDR3 protein: CAWSRGQGANLAGNTIYF; J gene: TRBJ1-3; clone size: -; D gene: TRBD1; V gene: TRBV30
CDR3 DNA: TGTGCCAGCAACAGAAACAATGAGCAGTTCTTC; CDR3 protein: CASNRNNEQFF; J gene: TRBJ2-1; clone size: -; D gene: -; V gene: TRBV2
CDR3 DNA: TGTGCCAGCAGCCAGGGCCTCTACAATGAGCAGTTCTTC; CDR3 protein: CASSQGLYNEQFF; J gene: TRBJ2-1; clone size: few; D gene: -; V gene: TRBV28
CDR3 DNA: TGCGCCAGCAGTGAGGGCAGGGAACGGGAGCAGTTCTTC; CDR3 protein: CASSEGREREQFF; J gene: TRBJ2-1; clone size: once; D gene: -; V gene: TRBV10-2
CDR3 DNA: TGTGCCAGCAGTCGAGGACTCTTCAACACTGAAGCTTTCTTT; CDR3 protein: CASSRGLFNTEAFF; J gene: TRBJ1-1; clone size: few; D gene: -; V gene: TRBV27
CDR3 DNA: TGTGCCAGCAGTAACAGGGGGCCGTATGGCTACACCTTC; CDR3 protein: CASSNRGPYGYTF; J gene: TRBJ1-2; clone size: -; D gene: TRBD1; V gene: TRBV6-5
CDR3 DNA: TGTGCCTGGAAAGGGGCAGGGGCGAACATTCAGTACTTC; CDR3 protein: CAWKGAGANIQYF; J gene: TRBJ2-4; clone size: -; D gene: -; V gene: TRBV30
CDR3 DNA: TGTGCCAGCAGCTCCGGGATCCACACCGGGGAGCTGTTTTTT; CDR3 protein: CASSSGIHTGELFF; J gene: TRBJ2-2; clone size: -; D gene: -; V gene: TRBV5-4
CDR3 DNA: TGTGCCAGCAGCGTAGCTATGGGGGCCCATCCTGGGGAGCAGTACTTC; CDR3 protein: CASSVAMGAHPGEQYF; J gene: TRBJ2-7; clone size: -; D gene: -; V gene: TRBV9
CDR3 DNA: TGTGCCTGGAGCAGGAGCGGCTCCTACAATGAGCAGTTCTTC; CDR3 protein: CAWSRSGSYNEQFF; J gene: TRBJ2-1; clone size: -; D gene: -; V gene: TRBV30
CDR3 DNA: TGTGCCAGCAGTCTGTTGAGCGGGAGAGGACACGAGCAGTACTTC; CDR3 protein: CASSLLSGRGHEQYF; J gene: TRBJ2-7; clone size: -; D gene: TRBD2; V gene: TRBV6-6
CDR3 DNA: TGCGCCAGCAGCTTCGGGACTAGCGGGAGTCCTTCCTACAATGAGCAGTTCTTC; CDR3 protein: CASSFGTSGSPSYNEQFF; J gene: TRBJ2-1; clone size: -; D gene: TRBD2; V gene: TRBV5-1
CDR3 DNA: TGTGCCAGCAGCCCCCGACTAGCGGGAGTTGATACGCAGTATTTT; CDR3 protein: CASSPRLAGVDTQYF; J gene: TRBJ2-3; clone size: -; D gene: TRBD2; V gene: TRBV5-5
CDR3 DNA: TGTGCCAGCAGCACGACTAGCGGCACTAGCACAGATACGCAGTATTTT; CDR3 protein: CASSTTSGTSTDTQYF; J gene: TRBJ2-3; clone size: -; D gene: TRBD2; V gene: TRBV4-2
CDR3 DNA: TGTGCCAGCAGTTTAGGGACAGGGACGGGCAATCAGCCCCAGCATTTT; CDR3 protein: CASSLGTGTGNQPQHF; J gene: TRBJ1-5; clone size: few; D gene: TRBD1; V gene: TRBV28
CDR3 DNA: TGTGCCATCAGTGAAGGCCACAGCAACACCGGGGAGCTGTTTTTT; CDR3 protein: CAISEGHSNTGELFF; J gene: TRBJ2-2; clone size: once; D gene: -; V gene: TRBV10-3
CDR3 DNA: TGTGCCTCAGGTAGCGGGATCTACGAGCAGTACTTC; CDR3 protein: CASGSGIYEQYF; J gene: TRBJ2-7; clone size: -; D gene: TRBD2; V gene: TRBV28
CDR3 DNA: TGTGCCAGCAGTTACATGCAGGGACAGAGCAATCAGCCCCAGCATTTT; CDR3 protein: CASSYMQGQSNQPQHF; J gene: TRBJ1-5; clone size: -; D gene: TRBD1; V gene: TRBV28
CDR3 DNA: TGTGCCAGTAGTATGGGGCGCGGGAGGCCTCTCTCGCATGGCTACACCTTC; CDR3 protein: CASSMGRGRPLSHGYTF; J gene: TRBJ1-2; clone size: -; D gene: -; V gene: TRBV19
CDR3 DNA: TGTGCCAGCAGTACGCTAGCGGGAGGGCCCTACGAGCAGTACTTC; CDR3 protein: CASSTLAGGPYEQYF; J gene: TRBJ2-7; clone size: once; D gene: TRBD2; V gene: TRBV28
CDR3 DNA: TGTGCCTGGAGTGTACTAGCGGGCCTCTACAATGAGCAGTTCTTC; CDR3 protein: CAWSVLAGLYNEQFF; J gene: TRBJ2-1; clone size: -; D gene: TRBD2; V gene: TRBV30
CDR3 DNA: TGTGCCAGCAGTCCCATGGGAGAATGGCGCGACAATGAGCAGTTCTTC; CDR3 protein: CASSPMGEWRDNEQFF; J gene: TRBJ2-1; clone size: -; D gene: -; V gene: TRBV6-2/TRBV6-3
CDR3 DNA: TGTGCCAGCAGCATTACAGGGAGCTTTGGCTACACCTTC; CDR3 protein: CASSITGSFGYTF; J gene: TRBJ1-2; clone size: -; D gene: -; V gene: TRBV6-5
CDR3 DNA: TGTGCCAGCAGCACCGGACAGGGGGGTTGGAACATTCAGTACTTC; CDR3 protein: CASSTGQGGWNIQYF; J gene: TRBJ2-4; clone size: -; D gene: TRBD1; V gene: TRBV7-2
CDR3 DNA: TGTGCCACCAGTGATCCTAGCGGGAGTATAAATGAGCAGTTCTTC; CDR3 protein: CATSDPSGSINEQFF; J gene: TRBJ2-1; clone size: -; D gene: TRBD2; V gene: TRBV24-1
CDR3 DNA: TGTGCCTGGTCAGCGGGACTGATTCAAGGGCAGTTCTTC; CDR3 protein: CAWSAGLIQGQFF; J gene: TRBJ2-1; clone size: -; D gene: TRBD2; V gene: TRBV30
CDR3 DNA: TGTGCCAGTAGTAGTATGAACACTGAAGCTTTCTTT; CDR3 protein: CASSSMNTEAFF; J gene: TRBJ1-1; clone size: -; D gene: -; V gene: TRBV19
CDR3 DNA: TGTGCCAGCAGTTTACCTACGGACTTCGTCCAGTACTTC; CDR3 protein: CASSLPTDFVQYF; J gene: TRBJ2-5; clone size: -; D gene: -; V gene: TRBV28
CDR3 DNA: TGTGCCAGTAGTATTGGGGGACAGGGCGTCTATGGCTACACCTTC; CDR3 protein: CASSIGGQGVYGYTF; J gene: TRBJ1-2; clone size: -; D gene: TRBD1; V gene: TRBV19
CDR3 DNA: TGTGCCAGTCGGAGCGGGAGGGCATATACGCAGTATTTT; CDR3 protein: CASRSGRAYTQYF; J gene: TRBJ2-3; clone size: few; D gene: TRBD2; V gene: TRBV6-5
CDR3 DNA: TGTGCCAGCAGATCCGGGCAGGGGGCGGGTACTGAAGCTTTCTTT; CDR3 protein: CASRSGQGAGTEAFF; J gene: TRBJ1-1; clone size: -; D gene: TRBD1; V gene: TRBV7-9
CDR3 DNA: TGTGCCAGCAGCCCCTTTAGCACAGATACGCAGTATTTT; CDR3 protein: CASSPFSTDTQYF; J gene: TRBJ2-3; clone size: -; D gene: -; V gene: TRBV28
CDR3 DNA: TGCGCCAGCAGCACGGGACAGGGGAACACTGAAGCTTTCTTT; CDR3 protein: CASSTGQGNTEAFF; J gene: TRBJ1-1; clone size: few; D gene: TRBD1; V gene: TRBV5-1
CDR3 DNA: TGTGCCAGCAGCTATAAACCCCTAAGGGGCTACGAGCAGTACTTC; CDR3 protein: CASSYKPLRGYEQYF; J gene: TRBJ2-7; clone size: -; D gene: -; V gene: TRBV5-6